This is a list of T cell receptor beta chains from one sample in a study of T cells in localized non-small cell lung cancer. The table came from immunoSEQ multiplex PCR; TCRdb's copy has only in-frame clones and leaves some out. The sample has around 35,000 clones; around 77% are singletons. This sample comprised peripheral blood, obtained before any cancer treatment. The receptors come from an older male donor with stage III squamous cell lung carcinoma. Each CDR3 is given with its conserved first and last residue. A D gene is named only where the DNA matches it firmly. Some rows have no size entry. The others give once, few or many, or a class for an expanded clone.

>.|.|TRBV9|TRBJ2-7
TGTGCCAGCAGCGTTTCGCAGGGGATACCCTACGAGCAGTACTTC
CASSVSQGIPYEQYF
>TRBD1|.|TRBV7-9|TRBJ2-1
TGTGCCAGCAGTGTGGGGGACAGGTGGAAGGATGAGCAGTTCTTC
CASSVGDRWKDEQFF
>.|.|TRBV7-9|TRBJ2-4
TGTGCCAGCAGCTTAGGGCAGCCCGGAGGGGGGGGAAACATTCAGTACTTC
CASSLGQPGGGGNIQYF
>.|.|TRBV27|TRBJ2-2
TGTGCCAGCAGCCCCCATTTGGGATTCGCGAACACCGGGGAGCTGTTTTTT
CASSPHLGFANTGELFF
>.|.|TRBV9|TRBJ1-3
TGTGCCAGCAGCCTACAGGGTGTGGGAAACACCATATATTTT
CASSLQGVGNTIYF
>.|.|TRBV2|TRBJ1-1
TGTGCCAGCAGTTACAGGGACGAGGGCACTGAAGCTTTCTTT
CASSYRDEGTEAFF
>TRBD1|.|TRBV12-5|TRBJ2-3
TGTGCTAGTGGGACCGGGACAGGGGGCATGGATACGCAGTATTTT
CASGTGTGGMDTQYF
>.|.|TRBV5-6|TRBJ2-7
TGTGCCAGCAGACCATTCAGGGGCGAGCAGTACTTC
CASRPFRGEQYF
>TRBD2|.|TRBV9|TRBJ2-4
TGTGCCAGCAGCCCTGGGGCTAGCGGGAGGGTGACAGAAAACATTCAGTACTTC
CASSPGASGRVTENIQYF
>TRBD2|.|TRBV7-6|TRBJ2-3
TGTGCCAGCAGCTTAGAGGCGCGGGGGGGGCCTAACTATACGCAGTATTTT
CASSLEARGGPNYTQYF
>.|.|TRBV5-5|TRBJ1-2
TGTGCCAGCAGCTCGCGATGGCCTGATTATGGCTACACCTTC
CASSSRWPDYGYTF
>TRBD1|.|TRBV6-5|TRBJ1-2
TGTGCCAGCAGTTACTCTAGGGGGCCACGAAATGGCTACACCTTC
CASSYSRGPRNGYTF
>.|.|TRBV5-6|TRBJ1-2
TGTGCCAGCAGCTCAGGAGGAAGCGGCTACACCTTC
CASSSGGSGYTF
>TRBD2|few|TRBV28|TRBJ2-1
TGTGCCAGCAGTTCCGGGGGACTAGCGGGAGTATTCTACAATGAGCAGTTCTTC
CASSSGGLAGVFYNEQFF
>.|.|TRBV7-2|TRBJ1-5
TGTGCCAGCAGCTCAGAACTCGGCCCTCAGCCCCAGCATTTT
CASSSELGPQPQHF
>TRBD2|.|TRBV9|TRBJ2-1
TGTGCCAGCAGCGTAGCTACGGAGGCTAGCGGGAGGGTAGGTAATGAGCAGTTCTTC
CASSVATEASGRVGNEQFF
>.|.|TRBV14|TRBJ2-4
TGTGCCAGCAGCCAAGATGACCTCGGGTTGGACATTCAGTACTTC
CASSQDDLGLDIQYF
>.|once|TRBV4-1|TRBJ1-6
TGCGCCAGCAGTGGGCTTACGATGAATTCACCCCTCCACTTT
CASSGLTMNSPLHF
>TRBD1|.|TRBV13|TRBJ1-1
TGTGCCAGTAAAGCGGGCGGACAGGGATTGACTGAAGCTTTCTTT
CASKAGGQGLTEAFF
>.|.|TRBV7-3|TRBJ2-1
TGTGCCAGCAGCCTATTCGGACAAGGGTCCTACAATGAGCAGTTCTTC
CASSLFGQGSYNEQFF
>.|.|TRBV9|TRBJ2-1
TGTGCCAGCAGCGTAGAAATCGCTTCCTACAATGAGCAGTTCTTC
CASSVEIASYNEQFF
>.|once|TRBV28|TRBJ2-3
TGTGCCAGCAGTTTATCCTCGGTCACCTCCTACACAGATACGCAGTATTTT
CASSLSSVTSYTDTQYF
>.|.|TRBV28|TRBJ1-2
TGTGCCAGCAGTTTGGGGGGGAAAAACTATGGCTACACCTTC
CASSLGGKNYGYTF
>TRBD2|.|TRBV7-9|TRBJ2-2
TGTGCCAGCAGCTTATTGGCTAGCGGGATGAACACCGGGGAGCTGTTTTTT
CASSLLASGMNTGELFF
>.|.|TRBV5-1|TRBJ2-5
TGCGCCAGCAGCTTGAGAGAGACCCAGTACTTC
CASSLRETQYF
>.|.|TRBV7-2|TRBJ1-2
TGCGCCAGCAGCCAAGAAATCCAGGGGAACTATGGCTACACCTTC
CASSQEIQGNYGYTF
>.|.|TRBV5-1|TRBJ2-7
TGCGCCAGCAGCTCCCAGTTTCAGGGGACCGAGCAGTACTTC
CASSSQFQGTEQYF
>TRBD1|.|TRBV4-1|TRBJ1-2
TGCGCCAGCAGCCAAGCAGGGACAGCTTATGGCTACACCTTC
CASSQAGTAYGYTF
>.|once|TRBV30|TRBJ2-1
TGTGCCTGGACCTATTGGGGGCGAGTCAATGAGCAGTTCTTC
CAWTYWGRVNEQFF
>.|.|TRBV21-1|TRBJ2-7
TGTGCCAGCAGCCCTATACGATACTACGAGCAGTACTTC
CASSPIRYYEQYF
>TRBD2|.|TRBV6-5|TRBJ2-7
TGTGCCAGCAGCCTGACTAGCGGGATTAACGAGCAGTACTTC
CASSLTSGINEQYF
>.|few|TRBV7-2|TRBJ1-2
TGTGCCAGCAGCCTTACAGCTCTGCTGGACTATGGCTACACCTTC
CASSLTALLDYGYTF
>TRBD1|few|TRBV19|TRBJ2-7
TGTGCCAGTAGTATTGGGGGACAGGCCGCCTACGAGCAGTACTTC
CASSIGGQAAYEQYF
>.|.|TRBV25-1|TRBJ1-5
TGTGCCAGCAGTGAACAGGGTAACAATCAGCCCCAGCATTTT
CASSEQGNNQPQHF
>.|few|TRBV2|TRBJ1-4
TGTGCCAGCAGTGAACCCCGAAGATCCGAAAAACTGTTTTTT
CASSEPRRSEKLFF
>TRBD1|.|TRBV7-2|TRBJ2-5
TGTGCCAGCAGCTTAGCAGACAGGGCTCCCCAAGAGACCCAGTACTTC
CASSLADRAPQETQYF
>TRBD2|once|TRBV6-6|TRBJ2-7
TGTGCCAGCAGTTCACTAGCGGGGATATACGAGCAGTACTTC
CASSSLAGIYEQYF
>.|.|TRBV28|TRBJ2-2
TGTGCCAGCAGTTTTGGGACCTCGCTAGGGGCCGGGGAGCTGTTTTTT
CASSFGTSLGAGELFF
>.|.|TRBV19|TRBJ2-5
TGTGCCAGTAGTATTGGGGGGAACGGAGAGACCCAGTACTTC
CASSIGGNGETQYF
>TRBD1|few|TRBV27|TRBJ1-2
TGTGCCAGCAGCCCTGCGACAGGGTATGGCTACACCTTC
CASSPATGYGYTF
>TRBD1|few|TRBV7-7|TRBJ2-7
TGTGCTAGCAGCTTGGGGCAGGGGGCCGGCTACGAGCAGTACTTC
CASSLGQGAGYEQYF
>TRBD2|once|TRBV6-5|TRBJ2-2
TGTGCCACCTCAATTCTAGCGGAGAACACCGGGGAGCTGTTTTTT
CATSILAENTGELFF
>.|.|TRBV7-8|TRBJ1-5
TGTGCCAGCAGCTTAACGTATGGCGGCAATCAGCCCCAGCATTTT
CASSLTYGGNQPQHF
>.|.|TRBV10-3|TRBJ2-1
TGTGCCATCAGCGGGGGGACACCAGAGCAGTTCTTC
CAISGGTPEQFF
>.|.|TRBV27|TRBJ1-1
TGTGCCAGCAGTCCTTTTGAGGAAATGAACACTGAAGCTTTCTTT
CASSPFEEMNTEAFF
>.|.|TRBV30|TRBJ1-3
TGTGCCTGGAGGCCGTATGGGGGCAACACCATATATTTT
CAWRPYGGNTIYF